These T cell receptor beta chains were read from a single sample in a study of T cell responses to AZD1222 COVID-19 vaccine. Clones were read by immunoSEQ multiplex PCR, and TCRdb kept only the in-frame ones, dropping some. The sample holds about 270,000 clones; 94% are singletons and the top ten take around 0.57%. The sample in question was peripheral blood, obtained 28 days after the second AZD1222 dose. The source is an adult who received the AZD1222 COVID-19 vaccine. CDR3s include the opening cysteine and the closing phenylalanine or tryptophan. The D gene is left open where the match is weak. Expanded clones get a size class; other rows say once, few or many, or leave the size out.

>TRBJ2-3|.|TRBV24-1|16|.
TGTGCCACCAGTGGTTTGGCGGGACTCAGCACAGATACGCAGTATTTT
CATSGLAGLSTDTQYF
>TRBJ2-7|.|TRBV7-2|15|.
TGTGCCAGCAGTCTTTCCGGGATTACCGCCTACGAGCAGTACTTC
CASSLSGITAYEQYF
>TRBJ1-2|.|TRBV27|13|.
TGTGCCAGCAGTCTTTCCTGGACAGCTGGCTACACCTTC
CASSLSWTAGYTF
>TRBJ2-7|.|TRBV2|14|TRBD2
TGTGCCAGTCTGATTGGGGGGGGTTCCTACGAGCAGTACTTC
CASLIGGGSYEQYF
>TRBJ2-7|.|TRBV19|14|.
TGTGCCAGTAGTAGACGGGGTCAAGGGGACGAGCAGTACTTC
CASSRRGQGDEQYF
>TRBJ2-7|.|TRBV30|14|.
TGTGCCTGGAGTGTAGGCGGCAGCTCCTACGAGCAGTACTTC
CAWSVGGSSYEQYF
>TRBJ2-7|.|TRBV12-3/TRBV12-4|13|.
TGTGCCAGCAGTTTGGGGCAGACCTACGAGCAGTACTTC
CASSLGQTYEQYF
>TRBJ1-1|.|TRBV28|14|.
TGTGCCAGCACCTCTGGGACACCGAACACTGAAGCTTTCTTT
CASTSGTPNTEAFF
>TRBJ2-1|.|TRBV6-5|14|.
TGTGCCAGCAGTTACGGGACCCGCTGGTTTGAGCAGTTCTTC
CASSYGTRWFEQFF
>TRBJ2-5|.|TRBV18|13|.
TGTGCCAGCTCACTTAACAACCAAGAGACCCAGTACTTC
CASSLNNQETQYF
>TRBJ1-5|.|TRBV6-5|15|.
TGTGCCAGCAGTTACTCGAGTAATAGCAATCAGCCCCAGCATTTT
CASSYSSNSNQPQHF
>TRBJ2-7|.|TRBV6-6|14|.
TGTGCCAGCAGTTACGCGGGTCAATCCTACGAGCAGTACTTC
CASSYAGQSYEQYF
>TRBJ1-4|.|TRBV6-5|13|.
TGTGCCAGCCAGACGGATAATAATGAAAAACTGTTTTTT
CASQTDNNEKLFF
>TRBJ2-5|.|TRBV5-4|16|TRBD2
TGTGCCAGCAGCTTGGGAGTCGGGGGGGCTCGGGAGACCCAGTACTTC
CASSLGVGGARETQYF
>TRBJ2-5|.|TRBV7-9|16|TRBD2
TGTGCCAGCAGCCACCGTGGTAGCGGGAACCAAGAGACCCAGTACTTC
CASSHRGSGNQETQYF
>TRBJ2-7|.|TRBV27|13|TRBD1
TGTGCCACGATGGACAGGGAGTCCTACGAGCAGTACTTC
CATMDRESYEQYF
>TRBJ2-7|.|TRBV6-5|15|TRBD1
TGTGCCAGCAGCTGGACAGGGACGGAGACCTACGAGCAGTACTTC
CASSWTGTETYEQYF
>TRBJ2-1|.|TRBV9|14|.
TGTGCCAGCAGGCCGGGCCTGAGTAGCAATGAGCAGTTCTTC
CASRPGLSSNEQFF
>TRBJ2-5|once|TRBV5-1|13|.
TGCGCCAGCAGCTTGGTTGCGGAAGAGACCCAGTACTTC
CASSLVAEETQYF
>TRBJ1-4|once|TRBV7-9|16|TRBD1
TGTGCCAGCAGCTCCTCCGGGACAGGGGCAGGAGAAAAACTGTTTTTT
CASSSSGTGAGEKLFF
>TRBJ1-2|.|TRBV2|12|.
TGTGCCAGCAGTGGGCGGATCTATGGCTACACCTTC
CASSGRIYGYTF
>TRBJ2-7|.|TRBV5-1|13|TRBD2
TGCGCCAGCTCGGGGGGTAGCTCCTACGAGCAGTACTTC
CASSGGSSYEQYF
>TRBJ1-5|.|TRBV28|16|.
TGTGCCAGCAGTTCACCCCGTTTGAGAACCAATCAGCCCCAGCATTTT
CASSSPRLRTNQPQHF
>TRBJ2-7|.|TRBV19|13|TRBD1
TGTGCCAGTAGGGGGACAGGAGCCTACGAGCAGTACTTC
CASRGTGAYEQYF
>TRBJ2-7|.|TRBV7-2|12|.
TGTGCCAGCAGCCCAGATACCTACGAGCAGTACTTC
CASSPDTYEQYF
>TRBJ1-6|.|TRBV19|14|.
TGTGCTAGGGGGGGTAGGCCCTGGGATTCACCCCTCCACTTT
CARGGRPWDSPLHF
>TRBJ1-1|.|TRBV18|14|.
TGTGCCAGCTCACCACCCGGGAGACAGGATGAAGCTTTCTTT
CASSPPGRQDEAFF
>TRBJ2-5|once|TRBV2|13|.
TGTGCCAGCATGGCACAGGTCCAAGAGACCCAGTACTTC
CASMAQVQETQYF
>TRBJ1-1|once|TRBV28|13|.
TGTGCCAGCAGTTTTACAAGGATCACTGAAGCTTTCTTT
CASSFTRITEAFF
>TRBJ2-7|once|TRBV2|12|.
TGTGCCAGCAGGTCGCAGAGCTACGAGCAGTACTTC
CASRSQSYEQYF
>TRBJ1-6|.|TRBV27|14|.
TGTGCCAGCAGTTTTAGGGGAGCTAGAGCACCCCTCCACTTT
CASSFRGARAPLHF
>TRBJ2-1|.|TRBV19|17|TRBD2
TGTGCCAGTAGTGTACTAGCGGGGGCCGATTTTTACAATGAGCAGTTCTTC
CASSVLAGADFYNEQFF
>TRBJ2-7|.|TRBV6-6|13|.
TGTGCCAGCAGTCACAACAGGGCCTACGAGCAGTACTTC
CASSHNRAYEQYF
>TRBJ2-2|.|TRBV7-2|15|TRBD1
TGTGCCAGCAGCGACCCGGGACAGTACACCGGGGAGCTGTTTTTT
CASSDPGQYTGELFF
>TRBJ2-3|.|TRBV10-3|16|.
TGTGCCATCAGTGAGTCGGGAAGGAGTAGCTCAGATACGCAGTATTTT
CAISESGRSSSDTQYF
>TRBJ1-2|.|TRBV7-9|14|.
TGTGCCAGCAGCTCCGGGGGCTTCAACTATGGCTACACCTTC
CASSSGGFNYGYTF